This TCR beta chain was documented in a study of blood T cell repertoires in COVID-19. Study summary: Samples taken during acute and convalescent COVID-19 were collected in the United States, Italy and Spain. Sample material is recorded as cDNA or gDNA derived from T cells, B-cell-depleted T cells, or PBMCs.

V dropped 5 bases and J dropped 2 bases, with 15 bases sitting between them. The CDR3 extends over 15 amino acids. Germline assignment: CDR1 LGHNA and CDR2 YSLEER. Study processing details: By means of reference gene primer amplification, nucleated cell counts were estimated. TCRdb keeps only in-frame clones here, not all; method: immunoSEQ multiplex PCR. The V and J calls and clone size were taken over from that table, and D and trimming were inferred from the DNA. The sample consists of around 300,000 clones, over 75% of them appearing once. This TCR was sampled from a man between 18 and 29 years old with active or convalescent COVID-19. The chain has TRBV4-3 and TRBJ1-2; D gene uncertain. What was sequenced was peripheral blood. CDR3 sequence (DNA): TGCGCCAGCAGCTCGGACTCCTACGAGAACTATGGCTACACCTTC. Amino acids: CASSSDSYENYGYTF.